Below, one T cell receptor (beta chain) is given with its context. Its cognate antigen is unknown. Treatment here: oral pan-JAK inhibitor, 5-10 mg twice daily. This sample is drawn from a study of CD8+ T cells in alopecia areata. Notes on the study in general: Scalp clonality and expanded CD8+ clones among the top 100 showed significant decreases with tofacitinib. Scalp and blood samples kept many expanded lesional clones throughout tofacitinib.

V was trimmed by 1 base and J by 2 bases, leaving 9 bases between them. The V gene's germline CDR1 is SGHTA and CDR2 FQGNSA. There are 15 residues in the CDR3. RNA, once extracted, was reverse transcribed into cDNA for use as the sequencing template. Clones were sequenced by immunoSEQ multiplex PCR, and TCRdb holds only the in-frame ones, with some missing. The table lists roughly 210,000 clones, approximately 40% of them singletons, with around 3% in the top ten. The sequence was obtained from a human donor with alopecia areata. The source was CD4+ T cells sorted from blood, collected at approximately week 36, from a patient treated with tofacitinib. V is TRBV7-2 and J is TRBJ2-1; D possibly corresponds to TRBD2 (5 bases). CDR3 amino acids: CASSLGGSTYNEQFF. The CDR3 DNA follows: TGTGCCAGCAGCTTAGGTGGGAGTACCTACAATGAGCAGTTCTTC.